These 10 T cell receptor beta chains originate from one sample sequenced in a study of blood T cell repertoires in COVID-19. Measured with immunoSEQ multiplex PCR; TCRdb has only the in-frame clones, and not every one. Seen here are 70,000 or so clones, 87% observed once, and the top ten hold about a tenth. Sequencing input: peripheral blood. All receptors derive from a woman aged 18-29 years with acute or convalescent COVID-19.

The chain carries TRBV19 and TRBJ2-7; 11 positions agree with TRBD1. Germline V lookup: CDR1 LNHDA, CDR2 SQIVND (reference sequence). Trimming took 5 bases from V and 4 from J; bases not matched to a gene: 7. The CDR3 totals 15 residues. The CDR3 nucleotides are TGTGCCAGTAGTTTGCGGACAGGGGGCTTGTACGAGCAGTACTTC. It encodes CASSLRTGGLYEQYF.

The chain couples TRBV30 to TRBJ2-3, with TRBD2 matching over 9 bases. The V gene end was trimmed by 3 bases and the J gene end by 3 bases; junction bases not matched to a gene: 13. CDR3 length equals 17 residues. Looked up from germline, CDR1 is GTSNPN and CDR2 is SVGIG (reference sequence). The CDR3 region is CAWSRSRLADMTDTQYF. CDR3 coding DNA: TGTGCCTGGAGCCGTTCGAGACTAGCGGACATGACAGATACGCAGTATTTT.

The chain recombines TRBV5-1 with TRBJ2-1; D gene unclear. V shed 4 bases and J shed 3 bases, with 17 bases lying between them. Germline-derived CDR1 and CDR2 are SGHRS and YFSETQ. CDR3 length: 16 amino acids. This CDR3 is CASSTRVSSGYNEQFF. The CDR3 DNA is TGCGCCAGCAGCACCCGGGTCTCCTCGGGCTACAATGAGCAGTTCTTC.

This chain uses TRBV12-3 or TRBV12-4 with TRBJ1-1, with TRBD1 identical over 7 bases. V was clipped by 6 bases and J by 6 bases; unmatched bases: 7. This CDR3 comprises 13 residues. The CDR3 loop reads CASSPTGFAEAFF. The CDR3 coding sequence is TGTGCCAGCAGCCCGACAGGGTTCGCTGAAGCTTTCTTT.

This chain connects TRBV19 to TRBJ2-1, with TRBD1 identical over 9 bases. This CDR3 is built from 16 residues. V dropped 6 bases and J dropped 5; count of bases not matched to a gene: 11. Looked up from germline, CDR1 is LNHDA and CDR2 is SQIVND (reference sequence). CDR3 nucleotides: TGTGCCAGTAGCAAGACAGGGGGTAGGGCAGACAATGAGCAGTTCTTC. Its protein is CASSKTGGRADNEQFF.

The chain uses TRBV18 and TRBJ1-1; D may be TRBD1 (5 bases). V was pared by 5 bases and J by 1 base, with 11 bases between. Germline loops: CDR1 KGHSH, CDR2 LQKENI. The CDR3 sequence is 14 residues long. The CDR3 DNA follows: TGTGCCAGCTCATCGGGACTATCGAACACTGAAGCTTTCTTT. This sequence encodes CASSSGLSNTEAFF. The full variable domain, its missing parts supplied by reference TRBV18 and TRBJ1-1, is NAGVMQNPRHLVRRRGQEARLRCSPMKGHSHVYWYRQLPEEGLKFMVYLQKENIIDESGMPKERFSAEFPKEGPSILRIQQVVRGDSAAYFCASSSGLSNTEAFFGQGTRLTVV.

The chain couples TRBV20-1 to TRBJ1-2; D perhaps matches TRBD1 (6 bases). V lost 4 bases and J lost 4, with 7 bases in between. This CDR3 has 11 amino acids. CDR1 DFQATT and CDR2 SNEGSKA come from the germline V gene (reference sequence). CDR3 protein: CSAMTGYGYTF. CDR3 in DNA: TGCAGTGCTATGACAGGCTATGGCTACACCTTC.

V is TRBV30 and J is TRBJ1-3; 8 bases line up with TRBD1. Germline values: CDR1 GTSNPN, CDR2 SVGIG (reference sequence). Trimming removed 5 bases from V and 7 bases from J; junction bases left unmatched: 4. CDR3 length equals 12 residues. CDR3 DNA: TGTGCCTGGGGACAGGGTTTGAACACCATATATTTT. Encoded protein: CAWGQGLNTIYF.

CDR3 bases: TGTGCCAGCAGCACCGGGGGTCGGGCCGGGGAGACCCAGTACTTC. Its protein product is CASSTGGRAGETQYF. The gene calls are TRBV6-5 and TRBJ2-5, with a weak D call TRBD2 (6 bases). This CDR3 is 15 amino acids long. Trimming removed 6 bases at V and 5 bases at J, with 19 bases between. The germline gives CDR1 MNHEY, CDR2 SVGAGI.

CDR3 protein: CASSELPQYTEAFF. The CDR3 DNA follows: TGTGCCAGCAGTGAACTCCCACAGTACACTGAAGCTTTCTTT. The J gene is TRBJ1-1, the V gene TRBV6-1; D not certain. The germline gives CDR1 MNHNS, CDR2 SASEGT. The CDR3 contains 14 residues. Deletions cut 2 bases from V and 3 bases from J, with 10 bases between.